This entry is about one TCR beta chain. The antigen remains undetermined. The data are from a study of cytomegalovirus exposure and HLA in healthy donors. Study observations and caveats: Cytomegalovirus-associated status was assigned to fewer than 200 TCR beta chains. The majority of CMV-associated TCR beta chains were reported as apparently HLA-restricted in a later analysis. About 90% or about 30% of the time was how often most TCR beta V segments were productive, according to an earlier analysis.

Germline CDR1 is GTSNPN and CDR2 is SVGIG (reference sequence). V shed 0 bases, J shed 8 bases, and the junction held 6 bases outside the gene matches. This CDR3 contains 13 residues. The primer mix had 60 Vbeta and 13 Jbeta primers. Generated by immunoSEQ multiplex PCR, the TCRdb table keeps only in-frame clones and is missing some. This sample yields about 170,000 clones, of which roughly 72% are seen a single time; about 2% belongs to the top ten. The chain combines TRBV30 with TRBJ1-2, with TRBD1 identical over 7 bases. Sequencing input: PBMCs. The sequence came from a woman in her thirties in good health and CMV-seropositive. In nucleotides, the CDR3 is TGTGCCTGGAGTGTGACAGGGTGGAGCGGCTACACCTTC. Amino acids: CAWSVTGWSGYTF. The variable domain in full, with the rest retrieved from reference TRBV30 and TRBJ1-2, is SQTIHQWPATLVQPVGSPLSLECTVEGTSNPNLYWYRQAAGRGLQLLFYSVGIGQISSEVPQNLSASRPQDRQFILSSKKLLLSDSGFYLCAWSVTGWSGYTFGSGTRLTVV.